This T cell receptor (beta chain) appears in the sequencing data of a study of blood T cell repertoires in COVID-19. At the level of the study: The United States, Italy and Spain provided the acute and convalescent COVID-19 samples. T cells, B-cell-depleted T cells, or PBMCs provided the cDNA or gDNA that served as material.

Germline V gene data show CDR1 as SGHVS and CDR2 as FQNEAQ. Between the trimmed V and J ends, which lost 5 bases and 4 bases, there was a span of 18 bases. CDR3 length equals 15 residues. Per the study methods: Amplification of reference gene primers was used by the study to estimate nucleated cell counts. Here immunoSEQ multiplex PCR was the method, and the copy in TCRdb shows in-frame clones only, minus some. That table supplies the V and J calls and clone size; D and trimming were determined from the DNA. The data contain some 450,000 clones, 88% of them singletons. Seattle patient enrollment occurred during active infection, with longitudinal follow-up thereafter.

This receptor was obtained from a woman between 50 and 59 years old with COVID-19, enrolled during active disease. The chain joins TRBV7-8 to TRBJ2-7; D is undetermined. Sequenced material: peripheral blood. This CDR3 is CASSPTWSRTYEQYF. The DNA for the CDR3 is TGTGCCAGCAGCCCCACTTGGTCCCGAACTTACGAGCAGTACTTC.